These 31 T cell receptor beta chains were sequenced from one sample in a study of blood T cells in healthy people across ages. A sample-barcoded 5' primer and a J-beta primer mix were used in a second PCR of roughly 6 to 11 cycles. TCRdb called the 5' RACE reads again in MiXCR, with one record for every CDR3 protein. The table has about 830,000 distinct CDR3 sequences, approximately 59% seen once; the top ten hold about a quarter. Sequencing used blood. These receptors all come from a man aged 25 to 40 in good health.

V gene TRBV4-1 combines with J gene TRBJ2-7, with no clear D. Judging by the DNA end, TRBJ2-5 fits better; the J call may be wrong. The CDR3 sequence is 14 residues long. CDR1 MGHRA and CDR2 YSYEKL come from the germline V gene. In nucleotides, the CDR3 is TGCGCCAGCAGCCACAGCGACGTTATGGAGACCCAGTACTTC. Encoded protein: CASSHSDVMETQYF.

The V call is TRBV7-9, the J call TRBJ2-7; 11 nucleotides match TRBD1. This CDR3 is built from 19 residues. The V gene end was trimmed by 4 bases and the J gene end by 2 bases; junction bases not matched to a gene: 16. Germline CDR1 and CDR2: SEHNR and FQNEAQ (reference sequence). Here the CDR3 reads CASSSPTDPGTGGPYEQYF. As DNA, the CDR3 is TGTGCCAGCAGCTCACCTACCGATCCCGGGACAGGGGGTCCCTACGAGCAGTACTTC.

This clonotype was observed a handful of times. This sequence joins TRBV27 and TRBJ1-5; the match to TRBD1 covers 7 bases. Germline CDR1 reads MNHEY; CDR2 reads SMNVEV (reference sequence). CDR3 length: 15 amino acids. V shed 3 bases and J 3 bases; nucleotides not matched to a gene: 5. CDR3 sequence: CASSFQGGNNQPQHF. CDR3 in DNA: TGTGCCAGCAGTTTTCAGGGGGGGAACAATCAGCCCCAGCATTTT.

This chain connects TRBV9 to TRBJ1-2; 12 bases match TRBD1. This CDR3 contains 13 residues. Germline CDR1 reads SGDLS; CDR2 reads YYNGEE. With 5 bases clipped from V and 8 bases from J, the junction kept 4 bases outside the gene matches. CDR3 sequence: CASRGQGAMGYTF. In DNA, the CDR3 is TGTGCCAGCAGGGGACAGGGGGCGATGGGCTACACCTTC.

In its sample, this clonotype was seen a few times. CDR3 loop: CARRGQGYGYTF. The CDR3 nucleotides are TGTGCCCGCCGAGGACAGGGCTATGGCTACACCTTC. V and J are TRBV2 and TRBJ1-2; 8 positions agree with TRBD1. CDR1 and CDR2 from the germline V gene are SNHLY and FYNNEI. The J segment lost 4 bases and the V segment lost 11 bases, leaving 6 bases of the junction unmatched. The CDR3 loop spans 12 amino acids.

This clonotype was seen more than once but under ten times. The V gene is TRBV20-1, the J gene TRBJ2-3, with D uncertain. Germline lookup yields CDR1 DFQATT and CDR2 SNEGSKA (reference sequence). The CDR3 is made up of 17 amino acids. The V and J ends lost 0 bases and 2 bases respectively, with 18 bases between them. DNA of the CDR3: TGCAGTGCTAGAGAGAATACAGCCTCCCTTGCCACAGATACGCAGTATTTT. Translating it yields CSARENTASLATDTQYF.

The chain joins TRBV9 to TRBJ2-2; D is possibly TRBD1 (6 bases). V was cut by 0 bases and J by 4 bases, with 16 bases left in between. CDR3 size: 17 residues. The V gene's germline CDR1 is SGDLS and CDR2 YYNGEE. CDR3 in DNA: TGTGCCAGCAGCGTAGCCGAGGGGGTCTCCGGCACCGGGGAGCTGTTTTTT. Residues: CASSVAEGVSGTGELFF. Supplemented by reference TRBV9 and TRBJ2-2, the full variable domain reads DSGVTQTPKHLITATGQRVTLRCSPRSGDLSVYWYQQSLDQGLQFLIQYYNGEERAKGNILERFSAQQFPDLHSELNLSSLELGDSALYFCASSVAEGVSGTGELFFGEGSRLTVL.

The CDR3 DNA follows: TGCAGTGCTAGAAACCTAGCGGGCTTGACAGATACGCAGTATTTT. Encoded protein: CSARNLAGLTDTQYF. The chain links TRBV20-1 to TRBJ2-3; 8 bases are shared with TRBD2. V lost 2 bases to trimming and J lost 3 bases; unmatched junction nucleotides: 7. The CDR3 has 15 amino acids. The germline CDR1 and CDR2 sequences are DFQATT and SNEGSKA (reference sequence).

In the case of this clonotype: A much bigger clone sits one base away, suggesting this may be a read error. Because the CDR3 is missing its conserved closing phenylalanine or tryptophan, this is likely a read error. The chain carries TRBV12-3 or TRBV12-4 and TRBJ1-2, with 7 nucleotides matching TRBD1. This CDR3 has 12 residues. The trim removed 6 bases at V and 4 bases at J, leaving 2 bases unmatched. CDR3 bases: TGTGCCAGCAGCCGGGACAGCTATGGCTACACCCTC. Translation gives CASSRDSYGYTL.

The chain is built from TRBV20-1 and TRBJ2-7, with D perhaps TRBD2 (5 bases). Germline V gives CDR1 DFQATT, CDR2 SNEGSKA (reference sequence). V dropped 2 bases and J dropped 2 bases, with 13 bases sitting between them. The CDR3 runs to 14 residues. CDR3 sequence: CSARSELVAYEQYF. CDR3 in DNA: TGCAGTGCTAGATCGGAACTAGTGGCCTACGAGCAGTACTTC.

V usage is TRBV28 and J usage is TRBJ2-3; TRBD2 is a possible D gene (6 bases). The CDR3 spans 19 residues. CDR1 MDHEN and CDR2 SYDVKM come from the germline V gene. V lost 3 bases and J 2 bases, leaving 24 bases between the germline ends. CDR3 bases: TGTGCCAGCAGTTTCCCCCCGGTTGGTAGCGGTGGTCCCACAGATACGCAGTATTTT. It codes for CASSFPPVGSGGPTDTQYF.

The genes are TRBV7-2 and TRBJ1-4, with TRBD1 identical over 10 bases. Looked up from germline, CDR1 is SGHTA and CDR2 is FQGNSA. The CDR3 loop spans 14 amino acids. V was clipped by 5 bases and J by 4 bases; unmatched bases: 1. CDR3 nucleotides: TGTGCCAGCAGCCGGGACAGGGGTAATGAAAAACTGTTTTTT. Protein: CASSRDRGNEKLFF.

In this sample, this clonotype turned up a few times. The rearrangement links TRBV29-1 to TRBJ2-7; possibly TRBD1 or TRBD2 for D (5 bases each). The germline gives CDR1 SQVTM, CDR2 ANQGSEA. CDR3 size: 13 residues. Trimming stripped 5 bases from V and 0 bases from J, with 11 bases between. CDR3 sequence (DNA): TGCAGCGTTCGGGACCGCAGCTCCTACGAGCAGTACTTC. This codes for CSVRDRSSYEQYF.

This chain joins TRBV20-1 and TRBJ2-5; 8 nucleotides agree with TRBD2. Germline V gives CDR1 DFQATT, CDR2 SNEGSKA (reference sequence). The length of the CDR3 is 16 residues. Trimming at V came to 3 bases and at J to 1 base, leaving 10 bases not matched to a gene. In DNA, the CDR3 is TGCAGTGCTAGGGATCGGCAGCGGGGGACCCAAGAGACCCAGTACTTC. Translating gives CSARDRQRGTQETQYF.

The V call is TRBV28, the J call TRBJ1-2; no firm D call. Deletions cut 5 bases from V and 0 bases from J, with 7 bases between. CDR3 length equals 13 residues. Germline V gene data show CDR1 as MDHEN and CDR2 as SYDVKM. The DNA for the CDR3 is TGTGCCAGCAGTGGGGAAACTAACTATGGCTACACCTTC. It codes for CASSGETNYGYTF.

This chain connects TRBV3-1 to TRBJ2-6; no definite D call. Per germline, CDR1 LGHDT and CDR2 YNNKEL (reference sequence). This CDR3 region has 16 residues. Trimming took 10 bases from V and 0 from J, leaving 16 bases between them. DNA of the CDR3: TGTGCCACCGGTGACATTTTGGGCTCTGGGGCCAACGTCCTGACTTTC. It encodes CATGDILGSGANVLTF.

The chain uses TRBV20-1 and TRBJ1-1, with 9 bases fitting TRBD1. The CDR3 is 13 residues long. CDR1 and CDR2 (germline): DFQATT, SNEGSKA (reference sequence). The J segment lost 3 bases and the V segment lost 6 bases, leaving 5 bases of the junction unmatched. In nucleotides, the CDR3 is TGCAGTGCAACCGACAGGGGGTACACTGAAGCTTTCTTT. Residues: CSATDRGYTEAFF.

The sample holds a few counts of this clonotype. This chain joins TRBV6-5 and TRBJ2-4; D call uncertain. The CDR3 loop spans 11 amino acids. Germline assignment: CDR1 MNHEY and CDR2 SVGAGI. With 4 bases removed from V and 13 bases from J, the gap between germline ends came to 11 bases. The DNA for the CDR3 is TGTGCCAGCAGTTCACAGAAAGAGCAGTACTTC. As protein: CASSSQKEQYF.

This clonotype has only a few counts. The chain has TRBV5-1 and TRBJ1-1; the D is unclear. Germline CDR1 SGHRS, CDR2 YFSETQ. V was pared by 2 bases and J by 2 bases, with 10 bases between. The CDR3 sequence is 14 residues long. CDR3 residues: CASSFEDRNTEAFF. The CDR3, as DNA: TGCGCCAGCAGCTTCGAAGACCGTAACACTGAAGCTTTCTTT.

This chain links TRBV19 with TRBJ1-5, with TRBD1 matching 9 bases. CDR1 LNHDA and CDR2 SQIVND come from the germline V gene (reference sequence). V lost 1 base and J lost 6; bases outside the gene matches: 4. The CDR3 loop spans 15 amino acids. The DNA of the CDR3 is TGTGCCAGTAGTATAGCGGGGGGACAGGGTCAGCCCCAGCATTTT. This codes for CASSIAGGQGQPQHF.

This sequence joins TRBV7-2 and TRBJ2-1; D might be TRBD2 (5 bases). CDR1 SGHTA and CDR2 FQGNSA come from the germline V gene. V was cut by 5 bases and J by 5 bases, with 10 bases left in between. This CDR3 has 13 amino acids. CDR3 residues: CASSLRGNNEQFF. The CDR3 DNA reads TGTGCCAGCAGCCTCCGGGGAAACAATGAGCAGTTCTTC.

Points on this clonotype: The junction shows a germline mismatch at one end, possibly a read error. The chain carries TRBV4-2 and TRBJ2-3, with D uncertain. The CDR3 sequence is 14 residues long. Germline values: CDR1 LGHNA, CDR2 YNFKEQ. This chain's CDR3 is CGSSQGQEADTQYF. The CDR3, as DNA: TGTGGCAGCAGCCAAGGGCAAGAGGCAGATACGCAGTATTTT.

The gene calls are TRBV6-2 or TRBV6-3 and TRBJ1-6, with D possibly being TRBD1 (5 bases). Germline CDR1 MNHEY, CDR2 SVGEGT. The CDR3 totals 15 residues. V lost 8 bases to trimming and J lost 12 bases, with 23 bases between them. The DNA for the CDR3 is TGTGCCAGCGGTCGCGACGGGACGGCAAAGAGACCCCTCCACTTT. Residues: CASGRDGTAKRPLHF.

The rearrangement uses TRBV7-6 and TRBJ2-7; TRBD2 might be the D (6 bases). This CDR3 contains 13 residues. Germline V CDR1 and CDR2: SGHVS, FNYEAQ. The germline V and J ends were trimmed by 6 bases and 6 bases, with 15 bases remaining between them. The CDR3 reads CASSPGIGGEQYF. The CDR3 bases are TGTGCCAGCAGTCCAGGAATCGGGGGCGAGCAGTACTTC.

In its sample, this clonotype was seen a few times. The J gene is TRBJ2-7, the V gene TRBV29-1; the D gene is possibly TRBD1 (6 bases). Germline V gene sequence: CDR1 SQVTM, CDR2 ANQGSEA. The V end lost 5 bases, the J end lost 2 bases, and 10 bases lay between the germline ends. The CDR3 extends over 12 amino acids. CDR3 protein: CSVKDRTYEQYF. In DNA form, the CDR3 reads TGCAGCGTTAAGGACAGAACCTACGAGCAGTACTTC.

The chain uses TRBV10-3 and TRBJ2-5; D call uncertain. The CDR3 length is 13 residues. Between the trimmed V and J ends, which lost 10 bases and 5 bases, there was a span of 17 bases. Germline CDR1 is ENHRY and CDR2 is SYGVKD. CDR3 nucleotides: TGTGCCACCAATATTAGTCCCCGGGAGACCCAGTACTTC. This sequence encodes CATNISPRETQYF.

This chain joins TRBV12-3 or TRBV12-4 and TRBJ2-2; 7 bases align to TRBD2. V lost 6 bases and J lost 1; bases outside the gene matches: 5. The CDR3 sequence is 15 residues long. The CDR3 spells CASSTGLRNTGELFF. As DNA, the CDR3 is TGTGCCAGCAGCACGGGACTAAGGAACACCGGGGAGCTGTTTTTT.

This clonotype came up once. The gene calls are TRBV6-5 and TRBJ2-7; D possibly corresponds to TRBD2 (5 bases). The CDR3 sequence is 16 residues long. Germline V gene sequence: CDR1 MNHEY, CDR2 SVGAGI. Trimming took off 5 bases at V and 10 bases at J, with 27 bases between the two ends. The CDR3 DNA reads TGTGCCAGCAGTCTCCATGCCAAGCGGCCACTAGGCGACCAGTACTTC. As protein: CASSLHAKRPLGDQYF.

The V gene is TRBV19, the J gene TRBJ2-1; 9 bases fit TRBD2. J was trimmed by 4 bases and V by 1 base; bases with no gene match: 5. Germline values: CDR1 LNHDA, CDR2 SQIVND (reference sequence). This CDR3 has 16 amino acids. As DNA, the CDR3 is TGTGCCAGTAGTATAGTTCGGCTAGCGGGGTACAATGAGCAGTTCTTC. Translating it yields CASSIVRLAGYNEQFF.

The rearrangement joins TRBV15 to TRBJ2-5, with 8 nucleotides matching TRBD2. The V segment lost 5 bases and the J segment 1 base; nucleotides outside the gene matches: 3. CDR1 and CDR2 (germline): LNHNV, YYDKDF (reference sequence). This CDR3 spans 14 amino acids. This CDR3 is CATSPSGLQETQYF. CDR3 bases: TGTGCCACCAGCCCTAGCGGGCTCCAAGAGACCCAGTACTTC.

Only one count was recorded for this clonotype. The V call is TRBV20-1, the J call TRBJ1-5; TRBD1 matches 7 bases. CDR1 DFQATT and CDR2 SNEGSKA come from the germline V gene (reference sequence). The CDR3 spans 14 residues. V trimming: 2 bases; J trimming: 4 bases; junction bases outside the gene matches: 5. The CDR3 region has the DNA TGCAGTGCTAGACTTGGGACAGCGAATCAGCCCCAGCATTTT. Translated: CSARLGTANQPQHF.